The 25 T cell receptor beta chains reported below all come from one sample, sequenced in a study of cytomegalovirus exposure and HLA in healthy donors. Clones were sequenced by immunoSEQ multiplex PCR, and TCRdb holds only the in-frame ones, with some missing. Among 110,000 to 150,000 clones listed, 75% to 90% were seen once. Sequencing was performed on PBMCs. These receptors all stem from a woman aged 30 to 39 in good health and CMV-seropositive.

The chain links TRBV28 to TRBJ1-2; 7 positions match TRBD1. The CDR3 has 14 amino acids. CDR1 is MDHEN, CDR2 SYDVKM, per germline. The V and J ends lost 10 bases and 4 bases, in that order; junction bases with no gene match: 12. CDR3 sequence (DNA): TGTGCCATCGTCGGAAGGGGGCGCGGCTATGGCTACACCTTC. Protein sequence: CAIVGRGRGYGYTF.

The V gene is TRBV11-3, the J gene TRBJ2-3; the D gene is possibly TRBD2 (5 bases). This CDR3 spans 15 amino acids. In germline, CDR1 is SGHNT, CDR2 YENEEA. V was cut by 1 base and J by 1 base, with 9 bases left in between. CDR3 in amino acids: CASSLGGDGTDTQYF. CDR3 coding DNA: TGTGCCAGCAGCTTAGGGGGAGACGGCACAGATACGCAGTATTTT.

The rearrangement joins TRBV6-5 to TRBJ1-1, with D maybe TRBD1 (5 bases). CDR3 length: 15 amino acids. The V and J ends lost 4 bases and 1 base respectively, with 13 bases between them. Germline values: CDR1 MNHEY, CDR2 SVGAGI. The CDR3 is CASSFSRQGNTEAFF. For the CDR3, the DNA is TGTGCCAGCAGTTTTTCCAGGCAGGGGAACACTGAAGCTTTCTTT.

This chain links TRBV5-1 with TRBJ2-3; no definite D call. Deletions cut 2 bases from V and 2 bases from J, with 6 bases between. The CDR3 has 13 amino acids. Germline assignment: CDR1 SGHRS and CDR2 YFSETQ. The CDR3 is CASSFLPTDTQYF. The CDR3, as DNA: TGCGCCAGCAGCTTTCTACCCACAGATACGCAGTATTTT. Full variable domain (rest looked up from reference TRBV5-1 and TRBJ2-3): KAGVTQTPRYLIKTRGQQVTLSCSPISGHRSVSWYQQTPGQGLQFLFEYFSETQRNKGNFPGRFSGRQFSNSRSEMNVSTLELGDSALYLCASSFLPTDTQYFGPGTRLTVL.

The chain carries TRBV7-2 and TRBJ1-2, with D maybe TRBD1 (5 bases). There are 15 residues in the CDR3. V lost 1 base to trimming and J lost 0 bases, with 9 bases between them. CDR1 is SGHTA, CDR2 FQGNSA, per germline. DNA for the CDR3: TGTGCCAGCAGCTTAGACAGGCTAGCTAACTATGGCTACACCTTC. This codes for CASSLDRLANYGYTF.

This chain connects TRBV5-8 to TRBJ1-5; tentative D call: TRBD1 (5 bases). The germline V gene has CDR1 SGHTS and CDR2 YDEGEE. Trimming left V 1 base short and J 6 bases short, with 14 bases between. The CDR3 runs to 15 residues. The chain's CDR3 is CASSLPVGGSQPQHF. CDR3 bases: TGTGCCAGCAGCTTGCCGGTCGGGGGGAGTCAGCCCCAGCATTTT.

This rearrangement joins TRBV19 to TRBJ1-5; TRBD1 agrees at 8 bases. CDR1 and CDR2 from the germline V gene are LNHDA and SQIVND (reference sequence). The V segment lost 3 bases and the J segment 0 bases; nucleotides outside the gene matches: 13. The CDR3 spans 19 residues. The CDR3 loop is CASSMAGTGPFYSNQPQHF. CDR3 DNA sequence: TGTGCCAGTAGTATGGCCGGGACAGGTCCCTTTTATAGCAATCAGCCCCAGCATTTT. The complete variable domain, with remaining parts taken from reference TRBV19 and TRBJ1-5, reads DGGITQSPKYLFRKEGQNVTLSCEQNLNHDAMYWYRQDPGQGLRLIYYSQIVNDFQKGDIAEGYSVSREKKESFPLTVTSAQKNPTAFYLCASSMAGTGPFYSNQPQHFGDGTRLSIL.

This chain connects TRBV11-3 to TRBJ2-7; D might be TRBD1 (6 bases). CDR3 length: 16 residues. CDR1 SGHNT and CDR2 YENEEA come from the germline V gene. V gave up 9 bases and J gave up 5 bases, with 26 bases separating them. CDR3 sequence reads: CARNPRDKLGVHEQYF. The CDR3 nucleotides read TGTGCCAGGAACCCTAGGGACAAACTGGGGGTCCACGAGCAGTACTTC.

The table lists this clone with a count of one. The chain links TRBV7-8 to TRBJ2-3; 8 bases align to TRBD1. Germline V gene sequence: CDR1 SGHVS, CDR2 FQNEAQ. CDR3 length: 17 residues. Trimming at V came to 0 bases and at J to 2 bases, leaving 7 bases not matched to a gene. CDR3 bases: TGTGCCAGCAGCTTAGCGAGAGGACAGGGCACCACAGATACGCAGTATTTT. Translating gives CASSLARGQGTTDTQYF.

This chain uses TRBV7-6 with TRBJ1-1; weak D call: TRBD1 (5 bases). The CDR3 spans 15 residues. The V gene's germline CDR1 is SGHVS and CDR2 FNYEAQ. Trimming stripped 2 bases from V and 1 base from J, with 11 bases between. In DNA form, the CDR3 reads TGTGCCAGCAGCTTAATTTCAGGGTGGAACACTGAAGCTTTCTTT. Residues: CASSLISGWNTEAFF.

The V and J genes are TRBV28 and TRBJ1-2, with a weak D call TRBD1 (6 bases). Germline assignment: CDR1 MDHEN and CDR2 SYDVKM. The CDR3 length is 13 residues. Trimming took 7 bases from V and 7 from J, leaving 16 bases between them. The CDR3 reads CASTVGGGTGYTF. In nucleotides, the CDR3 is TGTGCCAGCACGGTGGGAGGGGGAACTGGCTACACCTTC.

The rearrangement links TRBV2 to TRBJ2-1, with 8 bases identical to TRBD2. Germline loops: CDR1 SNHLY, CDR2 FYNNEI. The ends lost 7 bases at V and 6 bases at J; junction bases unmatched: 8. CDR3 length equals 14 residues. CDR3 in amino acids: CASKEREWRNEQFF. The DNA of the CDR3 is TGTGCCAGCAAGGAGCGGGAGTGGCGCAATGAGCAGTTCTTC.

This clone is judged medium-sized (0.01 to 0.1%). The rearrangement links TRBV2 to TRBJ2-7, with D possibly being TRBD2 (6 bases). The germline V and J ends were trimmed by 6 bases and 3 bases, with 18 bases remaining between them. The CDR3 is 15 residues long. Germline V gene sequence: CDR1 SNHLY, CDR2 FYNNEI. The CDR3 bases are TGTGCCAGCAGGCTGGTGGGCGGGATGGTCTACGAGCAGTACTTC. Residues: CASRLVGGMVYEQYF. The variable domain in full, with the rest retrieved from reference TRBV2 and TRBJ2-7, is EPEVTQTPSHQVTQMGQEVILRCVPISNHLYFYWYRQILGQKVEFLVSFYNNEISEKSEIFDDQFSVERPDGSNFTLKIRSTKLEDSAMYFCASRLVGGMVYEQYFGPGTRLTVT.

The chain carries TRBV11-3 and TRBJ2-2; no clear D. Per the germline V gene, CDR1 is SGHNT and CDR2 is YENEEA. V was shortened by 1 base and J by 1 base, with 13 bases between the two germline ends. The length of the CDR3 is 17 residues. This chain's CDR3 is CASSLVSLAGNTGELFF. CDR3 nucleotide sequence: TGTGCCAGCAGCTTAGTCTCACTGGCAGGGAACACCGGGGAGCTGTTTTTT. The full variable domain, completed using reference TRBV11-3 and TRBJ2-2, is EAGVVQSPRYKIIEKKQPVAFWCNPISGHNTLYWYLQNLGQGPELLIRYENEEAVDDSQLPKDRFSAERLKGVDSTLKIQPAELGDSAVYLCASSLVSLAGNTGELFFGEGSRLTVL.

This clone was seen a single time. The chain links TRBV28 to TRBJ1-6; the match to TRBD1 covers 9 bases. In germline, CDR1 is MDHEN, CDR2 SYDVKM. The CDR3 extends over 14 amino acids. V was pared by 5 bases and J by 9 bases, with 5 bases of the junction left unmatched. CDR3 residues: CASSGQDRGSPLHF. The CDR3 DNA follows: TGTGCCAGCAGTGGACAGGACAGGGGTTCACCCCTCCACTTT.

V is TRBV7-9 and J is TRBJ1-2; no firm D call. The germline CDR1 and CDR2 sequences are SEHNR and FQNEAQ (reference sequence). The CDR3 length is 14 residues. The V end lost 0 bases, the J end lost 8 bases, and 13 bases lay between the germline ends. CDR3 in amino acids: CASSLADLQRGYTF. DNA for the CDR3: TGTGCCAGCAGCTTAGCCGACCTTCAGCGGGGCTACACCTTC.

The chain joins TRBV28 to TRBJ1-5; D gene ambiguous. The CDR3 has 14 amino acids. The V end lost 3 bases, the J end lost 7 bases, and 13 bases lay between the germline ends. CDR1 is MDHEN and CDR2 is SYDVKM in the germline V gene. DNA for the CDR3: TGTGCCAGCAGTTTCGGACGGACTCGACAGCCCCAGCATTTT. It specifies CASSFGRTRQPQHF.

The rearrangement uses TRBV6-1 and TRBJ1-2; D not certain. CDR3 length: 13 amino acids. Germline values: CDR1 MNHNS, CDR2 SASEGT. The V and J ends lost 4 bases and 3 bases respectively, with 9 bases between them. As DNA, the CDR3 is TGTGCCAGCAGTGTTAACGTAGACTATGGCTACACCTTC. This encodes CASSVNVDYGYTF.

In this sample, this clone turned up once. The rearrangement links TRBV6-1 to TRBJ2-7, with TRBD1 as a possible D gene (5 bases). The length of the CDR3 is 16 residues. Germline-derived CDR1 and CDR2 are MNHNS and SASEGT. Trimming stripped 2 bases from V and 4 bases from J, with 18 bases between. This chain's CDR3 is CASSESRAGYSYEQYF. CDR3 in DNA: TGTGCCAGCAGTGAATCCCGGGCAGGGTACTCTTACGAGCAGTACTTC.

The V and J genes are TRBV28 and TRBJ2-3, with D possibly matching TRBD1 (5 bases). Germline lookup yields CDR1 MDHEN and CDR2 SYDVKM. This CDR3 is built from 12 residues. Trimming left V 3 bases short and J 9 bases short, with 10 bases between. The CDR3 coding sequence is TGTGCCAGCAGTTTTGTCAGGGTAACGCAGTATTTT. It translates to CASSFVRVTQYF.

The chain employs TRBV7-2 and TRBJ2-3; possibly TRBD2 for D (6 bases). The CDR3 is 17 residues long. CDR1 and CDR2 from the germline V gene are SGHTA and FQGNSA. V was trimmed by 0 bases and J by 4 bases, leaving 17 bases between them. CDR3 loop: CASSLALGGRGADTQYF. The CDR3 coding sequence is TGTGCCAGCAGCTTAGCGCTCGGAGGGAGAGGCGCAGATACGCAGTATTTT.

The V gene is TRBV19, the J gene TRBJ1-2, with D tentatively TRBD1 (6 bases). The CDR3 has 15 amino acids. Germline assignment: CDR1 LNHDA and CDR2 SQIVND (reference sequence). With 7 bases removed from V and 4 bases from J, the gap between germline ends came to 19 bases. CDR3 sequence (DNA): TGTGCCAGTAAAGGGGGTTCAGCGATTTCCTATGGCTACACCTTC. It yields the protein CASKGGSAISYGYTF.

The CDR3 loop is CASSYLGGEGDTQYF. The DNA for the CDR3 is TGTGCCAGCAGTTACTTGGGGGGAGAAGGAGATACGCAGTATTTT. J is TRBJ2-3 and V is TRBV6-5; TRBD2 might be the D (6 bases). Trimming stripped 1 base from V and 5 bases from J, with 13 bases between. This CDR3 region has 15 residues. Germline CDR1 is MNHEY and CDR2 is SVGAGI.

The V and J genes are TRBV5-1 and TRBJ1-1; D might be TRBD1 (6 bases). Per germline, CDR1 SGHRS and CDR2 YFSETQ. Between the trimmed V and J ends, which lost 2 bases and 2 bases, there was a span of 7 bases. This CDR3 contains 13 residues. CDR3 region: CASSLQGNTEAFF. CDR3 sequence (DNA): TGCGCCAGCAGCTTACAGGGTAACACTGAAGCTTTCTTT.

The chain combines TRBV27 with TRBJ2-3, with 8 bases fitting TRBD2. CDR1 is MNHEY and CDR2 is SMNVEV in the germline V gene (reference sequence). V lost 4 bases, J lost 5 bases, and 11 bases stayed unmatched. This CDR3 region has 16 residues. CDR3 protein: CASSSAGTRGRDTQYF. The DNA of the CDR3 is TGTGCCAGCAGTTCCGCCGGGACTAGAGGGAGAGATACGCAGTATTTT.